The rows below give T cell receptor beta chains drawn from one sample of a study of Ad26.COV2.S vaccination and SARS-CoV-2 variants. The table came from immunoSEQ multiplex PCR; TCRdb's copy has only in-frame clones and leaves some out. This table holds around 340,000 clones, more than 85% found once. The material sequenced was peripheral blood, taken in a trial of Ad26.COV2.S vaccine versus placebo. The receptors were sampled from a person aged 18 to 65 who received the Ad26.COV2.S COVID-19 vaccine or a placebo. Each CDR3 is given with its conserved first and last residue. D genes are given only for firm matches. Size tells how often a clone was seen (once, few, many) or the class of an expanded clone, and some rows leave it out.

cdr3_aa cdr3_nt d_call v_call clone_size j_call
CSVEEGDRGHEKLFF TGCAGCGTTGAAGAGGGGGACAGGGGTCATGAAAAACTGTTTTTT TRBD1 TRBV29-1 . TRBJ1-4
CSVQGVDGYTF TGCAGCGTTCAGGGCGTCGATGGCTACACCTTC . TRBV29-1 . TRBJ1-2
CASSAGTSGDEQYF TGTGCCAGCAGCGCCGGGACTAGCGGGGACGAGCAGTACTTC TRBD2 TRBV9 . TRBJ2-7
CASRLGVGTGYTF TGTGCCAGCAGATTAGGGGTAGGGACTGGCTACACCTTC . TRBV27 . TRBJ1-2
CASSDRDRGNYGYTF TGTGCCAGCAGCGACCGGGACCGGGGCAATTATGGCTACACCTTC . TRBV7-9 . TRBJ1-2
CASSALPGNTIYF TGTGCCAGCAGTGCCCTTCCTGGAAACACCATATATTTT . TRBV12-3/TRBV12-4 . TRBJ1-3
CAWSPYQGTGYTF TGTGCCTGGAGTCCCTATCAGGGGACTGGCTACACCTTC . TRBV30 few TRBJ1-2
CASSLADNYGYTF TGTGCCAGCAGCTTGGCGGATAACTATGGCTACACCTTC . TRBV5-5 . TRBJ1-2
CASSPYDADTQYF TGTGCCAGCTCACCATATGATGCAGATACGCAGTATTTT . TRBV18 . TRBJ2-3
CASSITDQPQHF TGTGCCAGTAGTATCACGGATCAGCCCCAGCATTTT . TRBV19 . TRBJ1-5
CASSYSRDYEGYNSPLHF TGTGCCAGCAGTTACTCCAGGGACTATGAGGGGTATAATTCACCCCTCCACTTT . TRBV6-2/TRBV6-3 few TRBJ1-6
CATRGDSKNIQYF TGTGCCACCAGGGGGGACTCCAAAAACATTCAGTACTTC . TRBV15 . TRBJ2-4
CASSQAGASYEQYF TGTGCCAGCAGCCAAGCAGGGGCCTCCTACGAGCAGTACTTC . TRBV3-1/TRBV3-2 . TRBJ2-7
CASSQVGVGGEKLFF TGTGCCAGCAGCCAAGTGGGGGTTGGGGGTGAAAAACTGTTTTTT . TRBV4-2 . TRBJ1-4
CASSLGSGEQFF TGTGCCAGCAGTTTAGGAAGCGGCGAGCAGTTCTTC . TRBV28 . TRBJ2-1
CASSIQETQYF TGTGCCAGTAGTATCCAAGAGACCCAGTACTTC . TRBV19 . TRBJ2-5
CASSLNRGLNQPQHF TGTGCCAGCAGTTTAAACAGGGGGCTCAATCAGCCCCAGCATTTT TRBD1 TRBV27 . TRBJ1-5
CSVEWGNTEAFF TGCAGCGTTGAATGGGGGAACACTGAAGCTTTCTTT . TRBV29-1 . TRBJ1-1
CASSPGRREKLFF TGTGCCAGCAGCCCTGGCCGGAGGGAAAAACTGTTTTTT . TRBV28 . TRBJ1-4
CASSVGQGMAGELFF TGCGCCAGCAGCGTGGGACAGGGGATGGCCGGGGAGCTGTTTTTT TRBD1 TRBV5-1 . TRBJ2-2
CASRRAGTNYGYTF TGTGCCAGCCGAAGAGCGGGGACCAACTATGGCTACACCTTC . TRBV25-1 . TRBJ1-2
CASTQTGVNGYTF TGTGCCAGCACCCAAACAGGGGTCAATGGCTACACCTTC TRBD1 TRBV7-9 once TRBJ1-2
CASSVGGSNQPQHF TGTGCCAGCAGCGTAGGAGGAAGCAATCAGCCCCAGCATTTT . TRBV9 . TRBJ1-5
CASSTTAEMTNYGYTF TGTGCCAGCAGTACTACCGCGGAGATGACTAACTATGGCTACACCTTC . TRBV28 . TRBJ1-2
CASSLAGTGSMNTEAFF TGCGCCAGCAGCTTGGCGGGGACAGGATCCATGAACACTGAAGCTTTCTTT TRBD1 TRBV5-1 . TRBJ1-1
CASKGGETQYF TGTGCCAGCAAAGGTGGTGAGACCCAGTACTTC . TRBV7-9 . TRBJ2-5
CASSLIREGGDTQYF TGCGCCAGCAGCTTAATCAGGGAAGGAGGAGATACGCAGTATTTT . TRBV5-1 . TRBJ2-3
CASSDPGGIVSSYNEQFF TGTGCCAGCAGTGATCCAGGGGGCATAGTCAGCTCCTACAATGAGCAGTTCTTC TRBD1 TRBV2 . TRBJ2-1
CASSPELDANTEAFF TGCGCCAGCAGCCCGGAATTAGACGCGAACACTGAAGCTTTCTTT . TRBV5-1 . TRBJ1-1
CASSSRHSPEYEQYF TGTGCCAGCAGCTCCAGACACTCGCCCGAGTACGAGCAGTACTTC . TRBV7-2 few TRBJ2-7
CASSKTSASTDTQYF TGTGCCAGCAGTAAAACTAGCGCGAGCACAGATACGCAGTATTTT TRBD2 TRBV7-9 . TRBJ2-3
CASSHRTSGGTGELFF TGTGCCAGCAGTCACAGGACTAGCGGGGGAACCGGGGAGCTGTTTTTT TRBD2 TRBV27 . TRBJ2-2
CASSLVVGLAGAGANVLTF TGTGCCAGCAGCTTAGTAGTGGGACTAGCGGGAGCTGGGGCCAACGTCCTGACTTTC TRBD2 TRBV11-2 . TRBJ2-6
CASRNGGPQSPLHF TGTGCCAGCAGGAACGGGGGACCACAATCACCCCTCCACTTT . TRBV7-9 . TRBJ1-6
CASSSSYQGYTF TGTGCCAGCAGCTCCTCCTATCAAGGCTACACCTTC . TRBV2 . TRBJ1-2
CASRETYSSYNEQFF TGTGCCAGCAGAGAAACATATAGCTCCTACAATGAGCAGTTCTTC . TRBV2 . TRBJ2-1
CASRPLSGNTIYF TGTGCCAGCAGGCCACTTTCCGGAAACACCATATATTTT . TRBV12-3/TRBV12-4 few TRBJ1-3
CASSFGQQHNEQFF TGCGCCAGCAGCTTCGGGCAGCAACACAATGAGCAGTTCTTC . TRBV5-1 . TRBJ2-1
CASRDRGMVFNYGYTF TGTGCCAGCAGGGACAGGGGAATGGTGTTTAACTATGGCTACACCTTC TRBD1 TRBV6-6 . TRBJ1-2
CSASQGLSYEQYF TGCAGTGCTAGTCAGGGGCTATCCTACGAGCAGTACTTC . TRBV20-1 once TRBJ2-7